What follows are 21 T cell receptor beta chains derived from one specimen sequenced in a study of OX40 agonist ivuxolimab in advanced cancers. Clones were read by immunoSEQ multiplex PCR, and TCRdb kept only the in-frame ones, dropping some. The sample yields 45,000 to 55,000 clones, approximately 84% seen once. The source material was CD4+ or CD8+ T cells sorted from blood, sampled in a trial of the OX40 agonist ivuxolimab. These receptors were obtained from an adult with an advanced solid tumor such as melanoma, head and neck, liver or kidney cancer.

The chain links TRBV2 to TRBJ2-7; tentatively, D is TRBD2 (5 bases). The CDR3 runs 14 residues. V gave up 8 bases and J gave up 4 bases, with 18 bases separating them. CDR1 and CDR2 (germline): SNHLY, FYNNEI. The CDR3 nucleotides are TGTGCCAGCGCCGCCGGGGTGATTATTTACGAGCAGTACTTC. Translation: CASAAGVIIYEQYF.

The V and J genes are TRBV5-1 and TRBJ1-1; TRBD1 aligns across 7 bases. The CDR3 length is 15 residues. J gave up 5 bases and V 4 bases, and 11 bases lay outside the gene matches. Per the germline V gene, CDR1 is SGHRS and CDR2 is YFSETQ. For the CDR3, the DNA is TGCGCCAGCAGCCTCCTCGGCACAGGGGAAACTGAAGCTTTCTTT. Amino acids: CASSLLGTGETEAFF.

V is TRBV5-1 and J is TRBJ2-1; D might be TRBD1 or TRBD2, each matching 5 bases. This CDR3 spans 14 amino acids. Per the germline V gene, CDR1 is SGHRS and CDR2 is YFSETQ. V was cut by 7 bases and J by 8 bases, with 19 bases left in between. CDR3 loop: CASERDPASDEQFF. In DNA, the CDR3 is TGCGCCAGCGAACGGGACCCAGCCTCGGATGAGCAGTTCTTC.

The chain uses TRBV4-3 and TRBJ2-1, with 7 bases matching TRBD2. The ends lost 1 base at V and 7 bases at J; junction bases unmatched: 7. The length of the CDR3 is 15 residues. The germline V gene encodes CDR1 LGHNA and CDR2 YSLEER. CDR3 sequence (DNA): TGCGCCAGCAGCCAAGGACCCCGGGGGGAAAATGAGCAGTTCTTC. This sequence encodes CASSQGPRGENEQFF.

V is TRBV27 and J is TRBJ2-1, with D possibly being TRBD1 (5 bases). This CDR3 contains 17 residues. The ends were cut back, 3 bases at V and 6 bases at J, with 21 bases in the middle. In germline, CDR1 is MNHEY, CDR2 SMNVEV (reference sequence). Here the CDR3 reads CASSFGQGTYITNEQFF. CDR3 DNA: TGTGCCAGCAGTTTCGGGCAGGGAACATATATAACCAATGAGCAGTTCTTC.

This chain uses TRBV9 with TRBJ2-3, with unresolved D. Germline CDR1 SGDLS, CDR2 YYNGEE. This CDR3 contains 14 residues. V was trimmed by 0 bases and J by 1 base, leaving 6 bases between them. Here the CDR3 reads CASSVGVGTDTQYF. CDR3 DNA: TGTGCCAGCAGCGTAGGAGTTGGCACAGATACGCAGTATTTT.

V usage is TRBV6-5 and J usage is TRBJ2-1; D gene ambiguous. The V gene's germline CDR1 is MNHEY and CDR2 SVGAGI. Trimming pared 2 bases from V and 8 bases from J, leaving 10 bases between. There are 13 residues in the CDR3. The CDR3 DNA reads TGTGCCAGCAGTTACAGGGCTGGGGATGAGCAGTTCTTC. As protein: CASSYRAGDEQFF.

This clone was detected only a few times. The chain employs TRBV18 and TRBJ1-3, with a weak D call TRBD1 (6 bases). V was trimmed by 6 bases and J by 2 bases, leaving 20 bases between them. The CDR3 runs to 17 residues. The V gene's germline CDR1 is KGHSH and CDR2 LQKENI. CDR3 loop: CASSPTGGPGAGNTIYF. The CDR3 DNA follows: TGTGCCAGCTCTCCGACAGGAGGGCCCGGGGCTGGAAACACCATATATTTT.

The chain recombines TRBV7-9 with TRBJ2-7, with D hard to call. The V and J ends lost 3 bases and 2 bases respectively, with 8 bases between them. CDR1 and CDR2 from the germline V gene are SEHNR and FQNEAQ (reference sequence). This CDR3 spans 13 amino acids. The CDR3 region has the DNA TGTGCCAGCAGCTTTGGCGGCACCTACGAGCAGTACTTC. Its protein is CASSFGGTYEQYF. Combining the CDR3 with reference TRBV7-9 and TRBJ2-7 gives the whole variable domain DTGVSQNPRHKITKRGQNVTFRCDPISEHNRLYWYRQTLGQGPEFLTYFQNEAQLEKSRLLSDRFSAERPKGSFSTLEIQRTEQGDSAMYLCASSFGGTYEQYFGPGTRLTVT.

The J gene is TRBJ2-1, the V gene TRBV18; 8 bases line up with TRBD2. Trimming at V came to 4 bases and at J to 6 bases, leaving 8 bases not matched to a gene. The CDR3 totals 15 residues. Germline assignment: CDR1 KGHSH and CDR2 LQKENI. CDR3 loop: CASSLQRTSGNEQFF. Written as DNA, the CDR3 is TGTGCCAGCTCACTCCAAAGAACTAGCGGCAATGAGCAGTTCTTC.

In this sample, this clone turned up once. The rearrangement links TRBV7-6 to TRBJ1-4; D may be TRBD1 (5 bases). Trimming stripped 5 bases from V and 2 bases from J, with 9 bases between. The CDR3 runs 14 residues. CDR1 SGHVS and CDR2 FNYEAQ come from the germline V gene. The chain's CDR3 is CASSLRGTNEKLFF. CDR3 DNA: TGTGCCAGCAGCCTCCGGGGGACTAATGAAAAACTGTTTTTT.

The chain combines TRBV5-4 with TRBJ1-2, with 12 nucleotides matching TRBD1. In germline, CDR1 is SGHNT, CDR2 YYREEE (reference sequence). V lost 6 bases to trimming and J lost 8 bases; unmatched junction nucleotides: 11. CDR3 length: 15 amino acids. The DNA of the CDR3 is TGTGCCAGCACTAAGGGCCGGGACAGGGGGCTAGGCTACACCTTC. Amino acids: CASTKGRDRGLGYTF.

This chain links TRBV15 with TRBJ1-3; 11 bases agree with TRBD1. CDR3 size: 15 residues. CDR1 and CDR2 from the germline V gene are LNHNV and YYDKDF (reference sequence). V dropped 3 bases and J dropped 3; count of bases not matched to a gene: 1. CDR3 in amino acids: CATSRDRGHGNTIYF. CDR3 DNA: TGTGCCACCAGCAGGGACAGGGGGCATGGAAACACCATATATTTT.

The CDR3 protein is CASSHGLAGRDTQYF. DNA for the CDR3: TGCGCCAGCAGCCACGGACTAGCGGGGAGAGATACGCAGTATTTT. V usage is TRBV10-2 and J usage is TRBJ2-3; TRBD2 matches at 12 bases. Germline V gene sequence: CDR1 WSHSY, CDR2 SAAADI. The CDR3 consists of 15 residues. V shed 6 bases and J 5 bases; nucleotides not matched to a gene: 6.

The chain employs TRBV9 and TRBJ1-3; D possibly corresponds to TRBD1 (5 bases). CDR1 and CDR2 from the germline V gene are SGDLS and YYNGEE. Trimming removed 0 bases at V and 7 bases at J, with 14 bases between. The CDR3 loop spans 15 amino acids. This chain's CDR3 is CASSVAGQGANTIYF. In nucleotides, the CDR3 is TGTGCCAGCAGCGTAGCTGGCCAGGGCGCCAACACCATATATTTT.

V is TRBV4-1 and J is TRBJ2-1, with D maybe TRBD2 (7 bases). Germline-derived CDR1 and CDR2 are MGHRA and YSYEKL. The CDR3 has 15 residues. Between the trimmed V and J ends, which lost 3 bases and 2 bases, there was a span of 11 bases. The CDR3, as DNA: TGCGCCAGCAGCCAGGGGGCGGGGGCCTACAATGAGCAGTTCTTC. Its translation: CASSQGAGAYNEQFF.

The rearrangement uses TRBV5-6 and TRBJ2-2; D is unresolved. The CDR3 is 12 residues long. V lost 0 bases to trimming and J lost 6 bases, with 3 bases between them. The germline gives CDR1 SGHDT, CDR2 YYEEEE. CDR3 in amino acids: CASSLGPGELFF. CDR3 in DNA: TGTGCCAGCAGCTTGGGCCCCGGGGAGCTGTTTTTT.

This chain's CDR3 is CASRWDRRPDKLFF. DNA of the CDR3: TGTGCCAGCAGGTGGGACAGGCGCCCCGATAAACTGTTTTTT. This chain uses TRBV28 with TRBJ1-4, with 8 nucleotides matching TRBD1. After removal of 6 bases from V and 11 bases from J, the junction contained 11 bases not matched to a gene. The CDR3 runs to 14 residues. Germline loops: CDR1 MDHEN, CDR2 SYDVKM. Full variable domain (remainder filled in from reference TRBV28 and TRBJ1-4): DVKVTQSSRYLVKRTGEKVFLECVQDMDHENMFWYRQDPGLGLRLIYFSYDVKMKEKGDIPEGYSVSREKKERFSLILESASTNQTSMYLCASRWDRRPDKLFFGSGTQLSVL.

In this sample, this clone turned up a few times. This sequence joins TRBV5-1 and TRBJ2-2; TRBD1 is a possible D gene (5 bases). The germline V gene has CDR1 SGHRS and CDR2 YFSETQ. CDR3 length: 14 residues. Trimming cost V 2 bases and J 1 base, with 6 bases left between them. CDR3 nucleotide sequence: TGCGCCAGCAGCTTCGGACAGAACACCGGGGAGCTGTTTTTT. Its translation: CASSFGQNTGELFF.

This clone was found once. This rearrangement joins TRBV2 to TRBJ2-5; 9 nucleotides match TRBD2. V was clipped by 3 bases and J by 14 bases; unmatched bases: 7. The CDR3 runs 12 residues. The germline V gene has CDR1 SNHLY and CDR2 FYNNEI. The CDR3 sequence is CASSEGSGLAYF. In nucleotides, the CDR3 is TGTGCCAGCAGTGAGGGGTCGGGACTAGCCTACTTC.

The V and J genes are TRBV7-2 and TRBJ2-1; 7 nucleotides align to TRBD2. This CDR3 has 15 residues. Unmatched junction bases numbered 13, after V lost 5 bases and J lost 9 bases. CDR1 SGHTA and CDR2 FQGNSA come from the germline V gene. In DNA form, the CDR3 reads TGTGCCAGCAGCCCTAGTGTTGGGGAGCGGGGTGAGCAGTTCTTC. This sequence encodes CASSPSVGERGEQFF.